This TCR beta chain was identified during a study of T cell repertoires in cytomegalovirus infection. Study-wide background: It can be stated that public TCR beta signatures indicated CMV infection as well as a matching HLA type. Points from the study as a whole: Based on cumulative public TCR beta family frequency, carriers of CMV plus the relevant HLA were identified. HLA-C-restricted CMV-specific TCR beta clonotypes were dominant in the ex vivo response.

CDR1 is LNHDA and CDR2 is SQIVND in the germline V gene (reference sequence). There are 15 residues in the CDR3. Trimming removed 6 bases from V and 7 bases from J; junction bases left unmatched: 8. TCRdb re-derived calls from the reads in MiXCR, one entry per CDR3 protein. The sample lists around 900,000 distinct CDR3 sequences, approximately 32% occurring once. This clonotype was observed a few times. Its antigen is unknown. The starting material was cultured CD8+ T cells from PBMCs, obtained from culture after CMV antigen stimulation. The rearrangement joins TRBV19 to TRBJ2-1, with TRBD2 identical over 11 bases. The sequence was obtained from a human donor in good health (CMV status not recorded). Some clones in this sample may be carry-over from other donors' samples. The CDR3 protein is CASRISGGAGNEQFF. The CDR3 nucleotides are TGTGCCAGTAGGATTAGCGGGGGGGCGGGGAATGAGCAGTTCTTC.